This T cell receptor beta chain stems from a study of blood T cell repertoires in COVID-19. About the study: PBMCs, B-cell-depleted T cells, or T cells provided the cDNA or gDNA that made up the material.

The study recruited people aged about 18 to 90 years across 24 US areas. Participant-reported clinical history was the basis for cohort assignment. The recovered donors of Cohort 3 showed two negative PCRs, clearance, or symptom resolution. Sequenced by immunoSEQ multiplex PCR; TCRdb stores in-frame clones only, minus some. The sample includes 250,000 or so clones, more than 75% of them seen just once. This CDR3 spans 19 amino acids. Germline lookup yields CDR1 MGHRA and CDR2 YSYEKL. V was pared by 4 bases and J by 1 base, with 18 bases of the junction left unmatched. What was sequenced was PBMCs or T cells enriched from blood (not recorded which). The rearrangement links TRBV4-1 to TRBJ1-1; the match to TRBD1 covers 7 bases. This receptor was obtained from a man in his forties or fifties who had recovered from COVID-19. The CDR3 sequence is CASSPARGQIDFSNTEAFF. DNA for the CDR3: TGCGCCAGCAGCCCGGCCCGGGGACAGATAGACTTTTCGAACACTGAAGCTTTCTTT.